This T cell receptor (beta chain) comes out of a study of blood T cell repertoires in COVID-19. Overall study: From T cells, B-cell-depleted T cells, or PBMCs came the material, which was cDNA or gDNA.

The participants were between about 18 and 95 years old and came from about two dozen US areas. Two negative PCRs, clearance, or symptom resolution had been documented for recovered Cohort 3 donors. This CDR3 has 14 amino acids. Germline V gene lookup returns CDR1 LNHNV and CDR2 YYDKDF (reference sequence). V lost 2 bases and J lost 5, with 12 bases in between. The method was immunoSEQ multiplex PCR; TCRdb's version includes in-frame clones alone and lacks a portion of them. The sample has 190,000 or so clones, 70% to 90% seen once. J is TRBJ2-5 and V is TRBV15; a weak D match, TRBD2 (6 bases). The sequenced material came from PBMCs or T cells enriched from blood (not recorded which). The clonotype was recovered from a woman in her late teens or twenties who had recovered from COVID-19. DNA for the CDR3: TGTGCCACCAGCAGATCGGGGGAGGCTGAGACCCAGTACTTC. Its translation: CATSRSGEAETQYF.